The T cell receptor (beta chain) described here comes from a study of blood T cells in healthy people across ages (dated by TCRdb to 2013 to 2016). With respect to the entire study: In model experiments, template switching captured about one uniquely barcoded TCR beta cDNA molecule for every two T cells. For two donors (one aged 18 to 29 and one aged 80 or older), the study analyzed two additional independent replicas of 1 million unique cDNA reads from the same blood draw. Donors of different ages were randomly distributed across sequencing lanes to avoid experimental bias. Four age groups were formed from the donors: young (average around 15 years), middle-aged (just under 40), aged (roughly 58) and long-lived (approximately 80). Age-related changes in TCR beta repertoire diversity were measured in the study by deep sequencing normalized with unique cDNA molecular identifiers. The paper's findings and limits, for the study overall: The CMV infection status of donors was not known, potentially confounding age-related changes in expanded clonotypes. Estimates of total diversity based on one million sequenced T cells were regarded as lower bounds and as underestimates. Compared with the aged group, the long-lived group had more naive CD4+ T cells, fewer expanded clones and increased TCR diversity, a pattern suggesting age selection. Observed TCR beta diversity per million T cells fell roughly linearly with age, and a significant reduction was already apparent by age around 44. There was a strong correlation between observed TCR beta diversity and the percentage of naive T cells measured by flow cytometry. Because profiling used bulk unsorted PBMCs, naive and antigen-experienced compartments could not be compared conclusively.

The approximately 40 donors, aged about 6 to 100 years, were systemically healthy Caucasian individuals from Russia. Roughly 9.5 milliliters of peripheral blood were drawn from each donor into EDTA-treated Vacutainer tubes. Ficoll-Paque density-gradient centrifugation was used to isolate PBMCs, with at least 6 million obtained per sample. Trizol reagent was used to extract total RNA from the PBMCs, yielding at least 6 micrograms per sample. The percentages of naive CD45RAhigh/CD27high T cells were determined by flow cytometry on a PBMC aliquot from every donor. Trimming costs V 6 bases and J 4 bases, and their ends lie 9 bases apart. CDR1 MNHEY and CDR2 SVGAGI were looked up in the germline V gene. Including the terminal cysteine and phenylalanine, the CDR3 comprises 13 residues. The retained sequence is limited to the CDR3, 39 bases, with the frame set at the first base. Concerning this clonotype: Its antigen is still unknown. The sample holds no much larger clone one base away, and base qualities are not on file.

Library construction relied on 5' RACE. TCRdb lists the instrument as Illumina HiSeq 2500. A second PCR of about 6 to 12 cycles was run with a J-beta primer mix and a sample-barcoded 5' primer. Each TCR beta cDNA molecule received a unique molecular identifier from a template-switch 5' adaptor carrying 12 random nucleotides. At least 2.5 million CDR3-containing paired-end reads were obtained from each sample. First-strand cDNA was synthesized from all RNA with the Mint cDNA synthesis kit, primed by a TRBC-specific oligonucleotide. After uracil-DNA glycosylase treatment, a first 18-cycle PCR used universal primers M1SS and BC2_uni_R on all cDNA. The paper's data handling went like this. Normalization of each sample was performed by random selection of 1 million high-quality reads, each carrying a distinct molecular identifier. Instead of being binned into consensus sequences, reads with shared molecular identifiers were discarded. MiTCR, with a Q25 quality threshold and the strictest error-elimination algorithm, was used for CDR3 identification, clonotype clustering and error correction. A nonparametric unseen species model with Euler transformation was used to estimate a lower bound on total TCR beta diversity. TCRdb's own reprocessing of the public reads used fastp at Q25 and MiXCR and kept productive beta chains. Here each entry gathers all rows of one CDR3 protein and keeps the most common genes and DNA. Clone size and V and J calls follow TCRdb, not the original study. This sample has around 1.5 million distinct CDR3 sequences in its table, and around 59% of those were observed once. 5.5% to 8% of the sample belongs to the ten largest clones.

This chain is built from TRBV6-5 and TRBJ2-2, and TRBD1 may be the D gene, going by 5 matching bases. The clonotype was recovered from a man aged 18 to 30 in good health. The sample consisted of blood. The CDR3 reads CASSRVVTGELFF. At the DNA level, the sequence is TGTGCCAGCAGCAGGGTTGTCACCGGGGAGCTGTTTTTT.